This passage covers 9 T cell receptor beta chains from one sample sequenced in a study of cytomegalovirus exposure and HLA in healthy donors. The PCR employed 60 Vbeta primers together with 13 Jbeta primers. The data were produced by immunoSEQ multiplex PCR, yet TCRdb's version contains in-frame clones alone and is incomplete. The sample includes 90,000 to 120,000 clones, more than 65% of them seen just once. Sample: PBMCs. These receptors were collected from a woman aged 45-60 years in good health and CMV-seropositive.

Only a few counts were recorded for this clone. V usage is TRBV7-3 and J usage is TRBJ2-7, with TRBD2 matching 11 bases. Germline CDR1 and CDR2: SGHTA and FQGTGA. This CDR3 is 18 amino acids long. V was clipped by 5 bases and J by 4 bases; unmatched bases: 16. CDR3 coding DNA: TGTGCCAGCAGCCAAGGACCTAGCGGGAGGCCCGGACTTTACGAGCAGTACTTC. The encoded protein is CASSQGPSGRPGLYEQYF.

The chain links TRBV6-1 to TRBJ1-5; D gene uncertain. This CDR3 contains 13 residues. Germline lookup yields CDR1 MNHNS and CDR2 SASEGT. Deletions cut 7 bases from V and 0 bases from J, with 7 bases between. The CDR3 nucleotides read TGTGCCAGCACGGGTGATAGCAATCAGCCCCAGCATTTT. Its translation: CASTGDSNQPQHF.

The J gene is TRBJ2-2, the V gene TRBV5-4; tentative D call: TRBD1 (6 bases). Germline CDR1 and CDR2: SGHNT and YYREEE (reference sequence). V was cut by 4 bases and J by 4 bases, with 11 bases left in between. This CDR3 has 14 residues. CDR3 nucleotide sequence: TGTGCCAGCAGCGACGGACAGAGCACCGGGGAGCTGTTTTTT. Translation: CASSDGQSTGELFF. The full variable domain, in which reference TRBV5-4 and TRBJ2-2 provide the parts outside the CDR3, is ETGVTQSPTHLIKTRGQQVTLRCSSQSGHNTVSWYQQALGQGPQFIFQYYREEENGRGNFPPRFSGLQFPNYSSELNVNALELDDSALYLCASSDGQSTGELFFGEGSRLTVL.

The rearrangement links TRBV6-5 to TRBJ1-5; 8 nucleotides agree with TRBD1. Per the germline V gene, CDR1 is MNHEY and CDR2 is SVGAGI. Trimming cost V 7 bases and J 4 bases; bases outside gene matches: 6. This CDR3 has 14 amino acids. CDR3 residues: CASNTGGQNQPQHF. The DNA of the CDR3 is TGTGCCAGCAATACAGGGGGGCAAAATCAGCCCCAGCATTTT.

CDR3 DNA: TGTGCCAGCAGCCATTTAGCGAGCGGGGGGCTTCAAGAGACCCAGTACTTC. It yields the protein CASSHLASGGLQETQYF. This chain connects TRBV7-8 to TRBJ2-5, with 9 bases aligning to TRBD2. The CDR3 contains 17 residues. The ends lost 5 bases at V and 2 bases at J; junction bases unmatched: 12. Germline assignment: CDR1 SGHVS and CDR2 FQNEAQ.

The CDR3 reads CASSPRGARQPQHF. CDR3 nucleotide sequence: TGTGCCAGCAGTCCCCGGGGGGCTAGGCAGCCCCAGCATTTT. The chain is built from TRBV27 and TRBJ1-5; TRBD1 is a possible D gene (6 bases). Germline CDR1 MNHEY, CDR2 SMNVEV (reference sequence). The CDR3 totals 14 residues. V was shortened by 5 bases and J by 7 bases, with 15 bases between the two germline ends.

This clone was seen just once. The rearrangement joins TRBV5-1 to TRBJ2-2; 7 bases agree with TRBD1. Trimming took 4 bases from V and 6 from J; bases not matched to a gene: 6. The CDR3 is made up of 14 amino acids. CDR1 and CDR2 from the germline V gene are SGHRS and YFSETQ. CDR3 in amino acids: CASSTSRGSGELFF. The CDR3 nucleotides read TGCGCCAGCAGCACAAGCAGGGGGTCCGGGGAGCTGTTTTTT.

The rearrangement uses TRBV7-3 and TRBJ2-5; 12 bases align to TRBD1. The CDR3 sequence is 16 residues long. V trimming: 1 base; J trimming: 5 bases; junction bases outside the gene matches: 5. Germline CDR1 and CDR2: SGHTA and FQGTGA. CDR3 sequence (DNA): TGTGCCAGCAGCTTAATGGGGACAGGGGGCCTTGAGACCCAGTACTTC. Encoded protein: CASSLMGTGGLETQYF.

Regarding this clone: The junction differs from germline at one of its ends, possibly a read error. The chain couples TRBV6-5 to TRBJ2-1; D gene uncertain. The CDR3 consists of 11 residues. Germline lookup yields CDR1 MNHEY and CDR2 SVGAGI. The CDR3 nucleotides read TGTGCCAGCAGTCGTAGCAATGGGCAGTTCTTC. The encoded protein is CASSRSNGQFF.